The 24 T cell receptor beta chains below all came from one sample that was sequenced in a study of shared clonotypes between healthy human individuals. Produced via immunoSEQ multiplex PCR; TCRdb's table is partial and in-frame only. The sample consists of hundreds of thousands of clones, 90% to 95% of them appearing once. Terminally differentiated effector memory CD45RA+ cells were left out of the naive CD8 fraction, which was CD45RO-negative and positively selected for CCR7. Sequencing was performed on naive CD8+ T cells sorted from blood. The receptor source for this set is a woman aged 25 to 39 in good health.

For this clone: At the DNA level, this CDR3 is encoded by other sequences in the same sample as well. The gene calls are TRBV2 and TRBJ2-7, with unresolved D. V gave up 0 bases and J gave up 3 bases, with 3 bases separating them. CDR1 SNHLY and CDR2 FYNNEI come from the germline V gene. The length of the CDR3 is 12 residues. CDR3 protein: CASSEAIYEQYF. In DNA, the CDR3 is TGTGCCAGCAGTGAAGCAATCTACGAGCAGTACTTC.

This clone was counted a single time. The rearrangement joins TRBV7-9 to TRBJ1-2; a possible D gene is TRBD1 (6 bases). The CDR3 sequence is 18 residues long. Germline CDR1 SEHNR, CDR2 FQNEAQ (reference sequence). Trimming removed 4 bases from V and 4 bases from J, with 25 bases in between. The CDR3 protein is CASSSSHIGTFESYGYTF. The CDR3 DNA sequence: TGTGCCAGCAGCTCCTCCCACATCGGGACATTTGAATCCTATGGCTACACCTTC.

The rearrangement links TRBV28 to TRBJ2-7; D unresolved. This CDR3 spans 12 amino acids. The germline V gene has CDR1 MDHEN and CDR2 SYDVKM. Trimming pared 2 bases from V and 6 bases from J, leaving 8 bases between. CDR3 amino acids: CASSLPGGEQYF. The CDR3 DNA follows: TGTGCCAGCAGTTTACCGGGCGGCGAGCAGTACTTC. The complete variable domain, with remaining parts taken from reference TRBV28 and TRBJ2-7, reads DVKVTQSSRYLVKRTGEKVFLECVQDMDHENMFWYRQDPGLGLRLIYFSYDVKMKEKGDIPEGYSVSREKKERFSLILESASTNQTSMYLCASSLPGGEQYFGPGTRLTVT.

This clone was recorded only once. The V gene is TRBV25-1, the J gene TRBJ1-2; possibly TRBD1 for D (5 bases). The length of the CDR3 is 14 residues. V was pared by 4 bases and J by 5 bases, with 14 bases between. CDR1 is MGHDK, CDR2 SYGVNS, per germline. CDR3 protein: CASSATGVGYGYTF. Written as DNA, the CDR3 is TGTGCCAGCAGTGCAACGGGGGTCGGATATGGCTACACCTTC.

Here the CDR3 reads CASSLTGLDQPQHF. CDR3 DNA: TGTGCCAGCAGTTTGACAGGACTAGATCAGCCCCAGCATTTT. This chain uses TRBV6-1 with TRBJ1-5, with D perhaps TRBD1 (6 bases). The V gene lost 5 bases and the J gene lost 5 bases, with 13 bases spanning the gap. Germline values: CDR1 MNHNS, CDR2 SASEGT. CDR3 size: 14 residues.

This clone was observed once. The chain employs TRBV13 and TRBJ2-2; D tentatively fits TRBD1 or TRBD2 (5 bases each). Looked up from germline, CDR1 is PRHDT and CDR2 is FYEKMQ (reference sequence). V was clipped by 1 base and J by 0 bases, with 15 bases between them. This CDR3 has 18 residues. CDR3 residues: CASSLVFREFANTGELFF. The CDR3 region has the DNA TGTGCCAGCAGCTTAGTTTTCAGGGAGTTCGCGAACACCGGGGAGCTGTTTTTT.

The genes are TRBV10-3 and TRBJ2-3; 10 nucleotides agree with TRBD2. V shed 11 bases and J 0 bases; nucleotides not matched to a gene: 8. CDR3 size: 15 residues. The germline gives CDR1 ENHRY, CDR2 SYGVKD. CDR3 protein: CASSGRAGSTDTQYF. As DNA, the CDR3 is TGTGCCTCGAGCGGGAGGGCCGGGAGCACAGATACGCAGTATTTT.

The chain has TRBV5-6 and TRBJ2-7, with 11 bases fitting TRBD2. This CDR3 has 17 residues. From germline, CDR1 is SGHDT and CDR2 YYEEEE. Trimming cost V 0 bases and J 3 bases; bases outside gene matches: 8. As DNA, the CDR3 is TGTGCCAGCAGCTTGGCCCTAGCGGGAGGAATATTCTACGAGCAGTACTTC. The encoded protein is CASSLALAGGIFYEQYF.

The rearrangement joins TRBV28 to TRBJ1-2; no clear D. The germline CDR1 and CDR2 sequences are MDHEN and SYDVKM. This CDR3 contains 13 residues. Trimming stripped 5 bases from V and 4 bases from J, with 11 bases between. The CDR3 DNA is TGTGCCAGCAGTGGATGGGTTTTCTATGGCTACACCTTC. Translated, it gives CASSGWVFYGYTF.

This chain uses TRBV25-1 with TRBJ1-2; TRBD1 might be the D (5 bases). Germline V lookup: CDR1 MGHDK, CDR2 SYGVNS. The CDR3 consists of 16 residues. V was clipped by 1 base and J by 3 bases, with 15 bases between them. The CDR3 nucleotides read TGTGCCAGCAGTGAATCTAGGGGAGAACCCTACTATGGCTACACCTTC. Translated: CASSESRGEPYYGYTF.

This clone was seen a single time. The gene calls are TRBV30 and TRBJ2-2; D is possibly TRBD1 or TRBD2 (6 bases each). The germline V and J ends were trimmed by 0 bases and 6 bases, with 11 bases remaining between them. The length of the CDR3 is 14 residues. The germline V gene encodes CDR1 GTSNPN and CDR2 SVGIG (reference sequence). The CDR3 DNA is TGTGCCTGGAGTGTAGGAGGGGGACCCGGGGAGCTGTTTTTT. It translates to CAWSVGGGPGELFF.

This clone was counted a single time. The rearrangement uses TRBV11-2 and TRBJ2-1; D unclear. Germline lookup yields CDR1 SGHAT and CDR2 FQNNGV. Trimming removed 4 bases at V and 0 bases at J, with 7 bases between. This CDR3 has 14 amino acids. The CDR3 DNA is TGTGCCAGCAGCTCGGACCACTCCTACAATGAGCAGTTCTTC. Residues: CASSSDHSYNEQFF.

The chain recombines TRBV6-5 with TRBJ1-1; 8 bases are shared with TRBD1. The V gene's germline CDR1 is MNHEY and CDR2 SVGAGI. The CDR3 runs to 13 residues. Trimming took 0 bases from V and 10 from J; bases not matched to a gene: 4. CDR3 sequence (DNA): TGTGCCAGCAGTTACTCTGGACAGGGCGCAGCTTTCTTT. Its translation: CASSYSGQGAAFF.

The CDR3 DNA follows: TGTGCCAGCAGCTTGGGAGCTTTTGGGGAGAACACTGAAGCTTTCTTT. Protein: CASSLGAFGENTEAFF. The chain employs TRBV5-6 and TRBJ1-1, with D hard to call. This CDR3 is 16 amino acids long. The germline CDR1 and CDR2 sequences are SGHDT and YYEEEE. The V end lost 0 bases, the J end lost 1 base, and 13 bases lay between the germline ends.

On this clone: This sample includes further DNA sequences coding for the same CDR3. The J gene is TRBJ2-7, the V gene TRBV5-4, with unresolved D. Trimming shortened V by 0 bases and J by 4 bases, and 11 bases separated the two germline ends. CDR3 length: 14 residues. Germline V gene sequence: CDR1 SGHNT, CDR2 YYREEE (reference sequence). The CDR3 protein is CASSLGQGSYEQYF. CDR3 DNA sequence: TGTGCCAGCAGCTTGGGACAAGGCTCTTACGAGCAGTACTTC.

For this clone: Other DNA sequences in this specimen translate into the identical CDR3. The J gene is TRBJ2-7, the V gene TRBV5-8; D is undetermined. Trimming removed 2 bases at V and 4 bases at J, with 7 bases between. The CDR3 totals 12 residues. Germline CDR1 reads SGHTS; CDR2 reads YDEGEE. CDR3 sequence: CASSFSGYEQYF. CDR3 nucleotide sequence: TGTGCCAGCAGCTTTAGTGGGTACGAGCAGTACTTC.

This rearrangement joins TRBV4-1 to TRBJ2-7, with 8 bases fitting TRBD2. This CDR3 has 15 residues. Germline V gene sequence: CDR1 MGHRA, CDR2 YSYEKL. J gave up 5 bases and V 4 bases, and 10 bases lay outside the gene matches. The chain's CDR3 is CASSPSLAEAHEQYF. For the CDR3, the DNA is TGCGCCAGCAGCCCCTCACTAGCGGAGGCCCACGAGCAGTACTTC.

The V gene is TRBV5-6, the J gene TRBJ1-1; 8 bases agree with TRBD1. V lost 5 bases to trimming and J lost 7 bases; unmatched junction nucleotides: 4. Germline V CDR1 and CDR2: SGHDT, YYEEEE. The CDR3 is 12 amino acids. The CDR3 protein is CASRRTGNEAFF. For the CDR3, the DNA is TGTGCCAGCAGACGGACAGGGAATGAAGCTTTCTTT.

The chain couples TRBV9 to TRBJ2-3; 7 positions agree with TRBD2. CDR1 and CDR2 from the germline V gene are SGDLS and YYNGEE. This CDR3 is 17 amino acids long. V gave up 0 bases and J gave up 2 bases; unmatched junction bases: 9. The CDR3 loop is CASSVVRGSHSTDTQYF. DNA of the CDR3: TGTGCCAGCAGCGTAGTCCGCGGGAGTCATTCCACAGATACGCAGTATTTT. Full variable domain (outside the CDR3, taken from reference TRBV9 and TRBJ2-3): DSGVTQTPKHLITATGQRVTLRCSPRSGDLSVYWYQQSLDQGLQFLIQYYNGEERAKGNILERFSAQQFPDLHSELNLSSLELGDSALYFCASSVVRGSHSTDTQYFGPGTRLTVL.

This chain links TRBV10-3 with TRBJ2-5; D gene uncertain. CDR1 is ENHRY, CDR2 SYGVKD, per germline. CDR3 length: 15 residues. V was trimmed by 3 bases and J by 1 base, leaving 12 bases between them. In nucleotides, the CDR3 is TGTGCCATCAGTGATCCGGGCCTGGGCCAAGAGACCCAGTACTTC. Its translation: CAISDPGLGQETQYF.

The chain recombines TRBV25-1 with TRBJ2-3; perhaps TRBD1 as D (5 bases). The CDR3 totals 12 residues. Trimming cost V 5 bases and J 6 bases, with 9 bases left between them. Germline CDR1 reads MGHDK; CDR2 reads SYGVNS. The CDR3 sequence: CASSQGLDTQYF. The CDR3 DNA follows: TGTGCCAGCAGTCAGGGTTTGGATACGCAGTATTTT.

J is TRBJ2-7 and V is TRBV5-1; 8 bases fit TRBD1. CDR1 and CDR2 from the germline V gene are SGHRS and YFSETQ. The V gene end was trimmed by 6 bases and the J gene end by 2 bases; junction bases not matched to a gene: 7. CDR3 length equals 14 residues. The CDR3 sequence is CASTPGQAAYEQYF. The CDR3 DNA reads as TGCGCCAGCACACCGGGACAGGCTGCCTACGAGCAGTACTTC.

The chain carries TRBV5-6 and TRBJ1-1; 9 bases align to TRBD1. This CDR3 region has 14 residues. CDR1 and CDR2 (germline): SGHDT, YYEEEE. Trimming at V came to 4 bases and at J to 7 bases, leaving 8 bases not matched to a gene. The CDR3 reads CASSAGTGTNEAFF. For the CDR3, the DNA is TGTGCCAGCAGCGCCGGGACAGGGACGAATGAAGCTTTCTTT. The full variable domain, its missing parts supplied by reference TRBV5-6 and TRBJ1-1, is DAGVTQSPTHLIKTRGQQVTLRCSPKSGHDTVSWYQQALGQGPQFIFQYYEEEERQRGNFPDRFSGHQFPNYSSELNVNALLLGDSALYLCASSAGTGTNEAFFGQGTRLTVV.

The chain joins TRBV7-9 to TRBJ2-2; D uncertain. The CDR3 spans 16 residues. Germline assignment: CDR1 SEHNR and CDR2 FQNEAQ (reference sequence). Trimming stripped 5 bases from V and 5 bases from J, with 18 bases between. The DNA of the CDR3 is TGTGCCAGCAGCCCCCTTCCGGGCGACGGGACCGGGGAGCTGTTTTTT. It encodes CASSPLPGDGTGELFF.